This TCR beta chain was captured by sequencing in a study of T cells after yellow fever vaccination. Overall study findings and caveats: Once the booster was given, most primary-vaccination clones reappeared, at 95% to 97% for CD4 and around 90% for CD8. Abundant bulk-derived clonotypes could contaminate FACS-sorted repertoires.

This clonotype was detected ten times or more. Its cognate antigen is unknown. 5'RACE template switching added a universal primer site and UMIs to TCR cDNA. Via MiXCR, TCRdb re-called the 5' RACE reads, giving one row per CDR3 protein. The sample gives about 160,000 distinct CDR3 sequences, around 7.2% of which show up once; around 2.3% is in the top ten. V was pared by 3 bases and J by 2 bases, with 4 bases between. Germline loops: CDR1 MNHEY, CDR2 SMNVEV (reference sequence). This CDR3 region has 13 residues. The receptor comes from a man younger than 35 who received the YFV17D yellow fever vaccine. This chain links TRBV27 with TRBJ2-2; unclear D gene. The material sequenced was CD4+ T cells sorted from PBMCs, taken less than 6 days after the first yellow fever vaccination. The CDR3 region has the DNA TGTGCCAGCAGTTTGTACAACACCGGGGAGCTGTTTTTT. This codes for CASSLYNTGELFF.